This T cell receptor (beta chain) was sequenced during a study of T cell responses to AZD1222 COVID-19 vaccine (dated by TCRdb to the early 2020s). Background on the whole study: AZD1222 recipients given second doses at about 4 weeks or at about 12 weeks were pooled, since spike-specific TCR depth and breadth were not found to differ between the two schedules. TCR sequencing covered more than 230 trial participants: 207 given two doses of AZD1222 and 26 given two doses of MenACWY control vaccine. Trial participants were enrolled by age into subgroups of 18-55, 56-69 and 70-plus years, and around 150, 28 and 57 TCR-sequenced participants, respectively, were included in these subgroups.

Points the paper makes about the study in general: CD4 TCRs associated with the vaccine covered the entire spike protein, and the dominant responses were in regions 160-218 and 743-854. Because no samples from the day 14 peak response were available, repertoires could be characterized only after the peak T cell response. Conclusions about previously exposed vaccinees are limited, since just a handful of AZD1222 recipients were seropositive for SARS-CoV-2 at baseline. The 56-69-year group was small, and its depth increase did not reach significance, likely because of low power. Spike-specific TCR breadth and depth rose significantly after two AZD1222 doses compared with day 0 and with MenACWY recipients. Most participants were white British and females outnumbered males, and the authors suggested that clonal diversity may have been underestimated. Epitopes outside the regions mutated in the B.1.351 and B.1.1.7 variants were reportedly recognized by nearly half of the unique spike-specific TCRs.

Its CDR3 holds 13 amino acids, cysteine through phenylalanine. Solely the CDR3 DNA is kept, with 39 bases framed from the first base. From V the trimming removes 1 base and from J it removes 12 bases, while the gene matches leave 6 bases of the junction unaccounted for. Reading the label with the study, this specimen's time point is: baseline before first vaccination. Vaccinee samples were obtained from the UK trials COV001 and COV002, which included a single-blind randomized controlled phase 2/3 trial of AZD1222 (ChAdOx1 nCoV-19) in healthy adults. For TCRbeta chain sequencing, PBMC samples were collected from trial participants at day 0 and at day 28 after the second dose. The CDR3 regions of human TCRbeta chains were subjected to immunosequencing. The authors' analysis ran thus. TCRs in the repertoires were matched against a reference library of SARS-CoV-2-specific TCRs that had been generated with the MIRA antigen-specificity platform. Breadth meant the fraction of unique TCRs that were SARS-CoV-2-associated, whereas depth meant the fraction of total T cells that were SARS-CoV-2-associated. Using the MIRA data, each spike-specific TCR was mapped to the spike region that the TCR reacts to and placed in a CD4 or CD8 class. Log10-transformed breadth and depth values were compared by one-way ANOVA with Sidak's multiple comparisons tests. TCRdb took this table from immuneACCESS and kept in-frame rearrangements with V and J called. Such tables lack part of the clones; where checked against another copy, unresolved V genes explain under half of the gap, and the rest is unexplained. From that table come the V and J calls and clone size; the DNA was used to work out D and trimming. Recorded for this sample are about 100,000 clones; 88% of them occurred a single time. More than 8% of the sample rests with the top ten.

This clone has a single count. It lacks a known antigen. Per-base quality was not reported, and no clone a single base away is much larger than it. The origin of this receptor is an adult in good health. The sample consisted of peripheral blood, taken on day 0 of AZD1222 vaccination. Recombination connected TRBV12-3 or TRBV12-4 to TRBJ2-1; 7 of the junction bases match TRBD1. The CDR3 amino acid sequence is: CASSLVGTVGQFF. The nucleotides are TGTGCCAGCAGTTTAGTTGGGACAGTCGGGCAGTTCTTC.